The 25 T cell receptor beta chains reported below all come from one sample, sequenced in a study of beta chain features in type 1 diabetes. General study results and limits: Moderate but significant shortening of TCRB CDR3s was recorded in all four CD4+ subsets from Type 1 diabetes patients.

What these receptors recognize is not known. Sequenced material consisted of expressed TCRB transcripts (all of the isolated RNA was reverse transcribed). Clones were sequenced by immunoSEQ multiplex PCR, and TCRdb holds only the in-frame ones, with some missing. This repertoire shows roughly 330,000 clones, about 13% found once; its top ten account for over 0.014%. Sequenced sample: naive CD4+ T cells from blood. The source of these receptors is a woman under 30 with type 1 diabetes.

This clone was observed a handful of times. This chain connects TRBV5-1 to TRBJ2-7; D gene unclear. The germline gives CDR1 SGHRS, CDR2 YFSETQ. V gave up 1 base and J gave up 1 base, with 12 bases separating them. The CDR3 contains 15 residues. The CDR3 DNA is TGCGCCAGCAGCTTGCAACTCGAACTTTCCTACGAGCAGTACTTC. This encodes CASSLQLELSYEQYF.

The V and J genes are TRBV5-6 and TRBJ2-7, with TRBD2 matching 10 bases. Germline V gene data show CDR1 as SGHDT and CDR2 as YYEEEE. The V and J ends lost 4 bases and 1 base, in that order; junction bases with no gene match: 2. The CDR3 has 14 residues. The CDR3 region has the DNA TGTGCCAGCAGCCGGACTAGCGGTTCCTACGAGCAGTACGTC. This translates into CASSRTSGSYEQYV.

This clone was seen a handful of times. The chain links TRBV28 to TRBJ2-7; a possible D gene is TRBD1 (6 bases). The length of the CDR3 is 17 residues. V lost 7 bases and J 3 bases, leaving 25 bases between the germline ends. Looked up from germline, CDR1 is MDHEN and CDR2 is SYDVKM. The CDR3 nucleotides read TGTGCCAGCACTCTTGGGCAAGGGGCAGGGGCCATCTACGAGCAGTACTTC. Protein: CASTLGQGAGAIYEQYF.

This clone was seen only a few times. CDR3 protein: CASSVGRVGVETQYF. In DNA, the CDR3 is TGTGCCAGCAGTGTGGGAAGAGTGGGAGTGGAGACCCAGTACTTC. This chain uses TRBV2 with TRBJ2-5; D possibly corresponds to TRBD2 (5 bases). Germline V gene sequence: CDR1 SNHLY, CDR2 FYNNEI. CDR3 length: 15 residues. V shed 4 bases and J shed 5 bases, with 17 bases lying between them.

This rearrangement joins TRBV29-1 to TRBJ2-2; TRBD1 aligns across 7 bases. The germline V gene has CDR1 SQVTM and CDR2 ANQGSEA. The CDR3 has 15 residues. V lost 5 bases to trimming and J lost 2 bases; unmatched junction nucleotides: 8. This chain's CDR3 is CSVSTGLFNTGELFF. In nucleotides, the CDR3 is TGCAGCGTTTCGACAGGGCTCTTTAACACCGGGGAGCTGTTTTTT.

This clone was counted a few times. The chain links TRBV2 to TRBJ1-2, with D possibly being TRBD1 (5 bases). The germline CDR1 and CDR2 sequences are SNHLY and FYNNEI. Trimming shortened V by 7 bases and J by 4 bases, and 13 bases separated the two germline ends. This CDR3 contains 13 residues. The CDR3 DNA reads TGTGCCAGCACCCGGGACTGGTCCTATGGCTACACCTTC. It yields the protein CASTRDWSYGYTF.

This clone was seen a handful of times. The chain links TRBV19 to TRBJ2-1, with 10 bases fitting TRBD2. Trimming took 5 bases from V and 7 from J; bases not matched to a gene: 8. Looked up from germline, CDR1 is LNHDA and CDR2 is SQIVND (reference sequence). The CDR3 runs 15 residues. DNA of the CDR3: TGTGCCAGTAGTCCCGTTGCAGCGGGAGGGAATGAGCAGTTCTTC. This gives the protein CASSPVAAGGNEQFF.

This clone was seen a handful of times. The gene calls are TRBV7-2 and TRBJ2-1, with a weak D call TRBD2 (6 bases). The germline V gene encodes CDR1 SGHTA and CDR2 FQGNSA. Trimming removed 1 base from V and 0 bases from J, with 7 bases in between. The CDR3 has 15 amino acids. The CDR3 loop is CASSLGLGSYNEQFF. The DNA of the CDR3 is TGTGCCAGCAGCTTAGGACTAGGCTCCTACAATGAGCAGTTCTTC. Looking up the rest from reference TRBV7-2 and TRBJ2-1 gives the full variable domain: GAGVSQSPSNKVTEKGKDVELRCDPISGHTALYWYRQSLGQGLEFLIYFQGNSAPDKSGLPSDRFSAERTGGSVSTLTIQRTQQEDSAVYLCASSLGLGSYNEQFFGPGTRLTVL.

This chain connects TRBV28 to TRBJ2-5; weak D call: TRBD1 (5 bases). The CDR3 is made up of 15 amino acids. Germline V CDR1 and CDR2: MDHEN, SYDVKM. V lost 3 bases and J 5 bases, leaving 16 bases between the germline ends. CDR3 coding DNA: TGTGCCAGCAGTTTGGGGCAGGGTGGCTGGGAGACCCAGTACTTC. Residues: CASSLGQGGWETQYF.

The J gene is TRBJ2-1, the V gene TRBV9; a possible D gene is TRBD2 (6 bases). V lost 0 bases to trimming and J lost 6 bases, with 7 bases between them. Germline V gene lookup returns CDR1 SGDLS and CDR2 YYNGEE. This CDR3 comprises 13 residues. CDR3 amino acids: CASSVGEANEQFF. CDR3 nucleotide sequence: TGTGCCAGCAGCGTAGGGGAGGCCAATGAGCAGTTCTTC.

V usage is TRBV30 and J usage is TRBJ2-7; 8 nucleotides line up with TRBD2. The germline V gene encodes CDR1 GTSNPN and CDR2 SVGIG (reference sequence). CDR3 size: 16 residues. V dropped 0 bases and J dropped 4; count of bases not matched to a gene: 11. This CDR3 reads CAWSVRGGLRGYEQYV. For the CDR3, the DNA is TGTGCCTGGAGTGTACGGGGGGGGCTGCGCGGGTACGAGCAGTACGTC.

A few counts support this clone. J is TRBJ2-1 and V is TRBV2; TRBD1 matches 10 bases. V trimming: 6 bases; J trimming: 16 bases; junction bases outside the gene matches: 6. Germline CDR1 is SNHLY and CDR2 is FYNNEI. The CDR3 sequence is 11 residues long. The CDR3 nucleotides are TGTGCCAGCAGGGACAGGGGGTTTATATTCTTC. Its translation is CASRDRGFIFF.

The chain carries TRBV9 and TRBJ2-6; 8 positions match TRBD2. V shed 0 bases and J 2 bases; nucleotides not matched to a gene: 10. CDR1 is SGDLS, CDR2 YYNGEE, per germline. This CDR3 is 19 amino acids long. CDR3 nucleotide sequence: TGTGCCAGCAGCGTAGCTCATCGGGAGGGCCTTCCTGGGGCCAACGTCCTGACTTTC. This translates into CASSVAHREGLPGANVLTF. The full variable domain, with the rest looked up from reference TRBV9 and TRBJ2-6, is DSGVTQTPKHLITATGQRVTLRCSPRSGDLSVYWYQQSLDQGLQFLIQYYNGEERAKGNILERFSAQQFPDLHSELNLSSLELGDSALYFCASSVAHREGLPGANVLTFGAGSRLTVL.

The CDR3 DNA follows: TGCGCCAGTCGTCGTTTGGAGCGAGCGGTGAACACTGAAGCTTTCTTT. Protein: CASRRLERAVNTEAFF. V gene TRBV4-1 combines with J gene TRBJ1-1; D gene unclear. In germline, CDR1 is MGHRA, CDR2 YSYEKL. This CDR3 has 16 residues. V was pared by 9 bases and J by 0 bases, with 20 bases between.

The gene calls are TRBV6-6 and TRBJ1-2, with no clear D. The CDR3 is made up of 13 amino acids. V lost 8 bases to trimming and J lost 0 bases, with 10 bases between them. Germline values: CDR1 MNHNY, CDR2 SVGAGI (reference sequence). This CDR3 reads CASRQDPNYGYTF. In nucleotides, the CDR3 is TGTGCCAGCCGACAAGACCCTAACTATGGCTACACCTTC.

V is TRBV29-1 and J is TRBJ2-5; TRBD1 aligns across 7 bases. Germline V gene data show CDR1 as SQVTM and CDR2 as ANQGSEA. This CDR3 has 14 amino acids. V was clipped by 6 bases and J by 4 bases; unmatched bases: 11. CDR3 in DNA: TGCAGCGTACGCAAACAGGGGTTCGGAGAGACCCAGTACTTC. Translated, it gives CSVRKQGFGETQYF.

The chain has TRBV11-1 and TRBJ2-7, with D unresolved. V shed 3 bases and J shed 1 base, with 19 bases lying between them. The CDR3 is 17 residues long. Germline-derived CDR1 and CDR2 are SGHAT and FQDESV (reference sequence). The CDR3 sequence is CASSFDGGVPWSYEQYV. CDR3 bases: TGTGCCAGCAGCTTTGACGGCGGAGTCCCTTGGTCCTACGAGCAGTACGTC.

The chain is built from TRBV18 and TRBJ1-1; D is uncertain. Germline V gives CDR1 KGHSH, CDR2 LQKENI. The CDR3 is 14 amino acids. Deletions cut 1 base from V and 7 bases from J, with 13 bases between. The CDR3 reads CASSPQDGAGEAFF. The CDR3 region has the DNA TGTGCCAGCTCACCACAGGATGGAGCGGGTGAAGCTTTCTTT.

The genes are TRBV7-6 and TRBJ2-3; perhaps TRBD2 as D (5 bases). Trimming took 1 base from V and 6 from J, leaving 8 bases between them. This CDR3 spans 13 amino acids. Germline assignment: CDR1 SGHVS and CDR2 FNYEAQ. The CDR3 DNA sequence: TGTGCCAGCAGCTTAGTCGGGGTCGATACGCAGTATTTT. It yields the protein CASSLVGVDTQYF.

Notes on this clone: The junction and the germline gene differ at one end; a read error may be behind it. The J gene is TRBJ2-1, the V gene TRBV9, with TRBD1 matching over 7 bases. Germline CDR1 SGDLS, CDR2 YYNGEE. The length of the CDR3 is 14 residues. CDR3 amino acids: CASSVEGQFNVQFF. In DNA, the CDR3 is TGTGCCAGCAGCGTAGAGGGACAGTTCAATGTGCAGTTCTTC. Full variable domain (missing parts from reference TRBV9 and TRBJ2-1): DSGVTQTPKHLITATGQRVTLRCSPRSGDLSVYWYQQSLDQGLQFLIQYYNGEERAKGNILERFSAQQFPDLHSELNLSSLELGDSALYFCASSVEGQFNVQFFGPGTRLTVL.

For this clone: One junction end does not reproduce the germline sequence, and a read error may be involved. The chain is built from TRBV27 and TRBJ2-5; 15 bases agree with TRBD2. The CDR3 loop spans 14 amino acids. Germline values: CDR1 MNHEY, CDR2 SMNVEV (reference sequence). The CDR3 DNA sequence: TGTGCCAGCTCCGGGGGACTAGCGGGAGGTGCTCTAGACTTC. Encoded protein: CASSGGLAGGALDF.

The CDR3 nucleotides are TGTGCCAGCTCACCCCTAGCGGGAAGGAGCTCCTACGAGCAGTACTTC. Translating gives CASSPLAGRSSYEQYF. This chain uses TRBV18 with TRBJ2-7; 9 bases match TRBD2. Germline V CDR1 and CDR2: KGHSH, LQKENI. V gave up 3 bases and J gave up 0 bases; unmatched junction bases: 6. This CDR3 has 16 residues.

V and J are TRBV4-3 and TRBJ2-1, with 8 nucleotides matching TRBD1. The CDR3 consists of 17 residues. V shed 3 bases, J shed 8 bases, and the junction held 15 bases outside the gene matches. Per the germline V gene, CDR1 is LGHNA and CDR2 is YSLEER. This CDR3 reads CASSQAVTRGQGDEQFF. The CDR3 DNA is TGCGCCAGCAGCCAGGCCGTGACTCGAGGACAGGGCGATGAGCAGTTCTTC.

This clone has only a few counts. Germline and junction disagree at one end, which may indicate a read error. The CDR3 loop reads CASSLGVAGVWGF. In DNA form, the CDR3 reads TGTGCCAGCAGCTTAGGAGTAGCGGGAGTTTGGGGGTTT. This chain links TRBV7-2 with TRBJ2-3; 9 bases map to TRBD2. This CDR3 comprises 13 residues. CDR1 is SGHTA, CDR2 FQGNSA, per germline.

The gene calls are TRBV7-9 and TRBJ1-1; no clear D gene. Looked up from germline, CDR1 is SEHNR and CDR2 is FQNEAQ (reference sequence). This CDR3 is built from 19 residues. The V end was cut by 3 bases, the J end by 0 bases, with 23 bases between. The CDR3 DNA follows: TGTGCCAGCAGCTTTAGGTTCGTTCGGGGAACCCTGATGAACACTGAAGCTTTCTTT. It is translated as CASSFRFVRGTLMNTEAFF.